This T cell receptor beta chain was documented in a study of T cells in Graves' hyperthyroidism and ophthalmopathy. The TCR beta CDR3 regions underwent amplification using RNA transcripts as the source. First-round RT-PCR of the TCR CDR3 relied on the HTBI primer set. MiXCR, applied by TCRdb to the multiplex PCR reads, yields one record per CDR3 protein. The sample yields around 450,000 distinct CDR3 sequences, roughly 13% seen once. The V gene's germline CDR1 is SGDLS and CDR2 YYNGEE. The CDR3 is 15 residues long. Losses at the gene ends were 0 bases for V and 6 bases for J; bases not matched to a gene: 7.

The chain links TRBV9 to TRBJ2-7; TRBD2 aligns across 9 bases. This clonotype was obtained from a woman between 18 and 30 years old with Graves' hyperthyroidism. The sequenced material came from blood. In DNA form, the CDR3 reads TGTGCCAGCAGCGTAGACGGTAGCGGGAGTCTCGAGCAGTACTTC. Its translation: CASSVDGSGSLEQYF. The full variable domain, with the rest looked up from reference TRBV9 and TRBJ2-7, is DSGVTQTPKHLITATGQRVTLRCSPRSGDLSVYWYQQSLDQGLQFLIQYYNGEERAKGNILERFSAQQFPDLHSELNLSSLELGDSALYFCASSVDGSGSLEQYFGPGTRLTVT.